This T cell receptor beta chain appears in the sequencing data of a study of T cell repertoires in cytomegalovirus infection. Across the whole study: Matching HLA type and CMV infection were both indicated by public TCR beta signatures. The study, taken as a whole, reports: Summed frequency of public TCR beta families distinguished CMV carriers with the relevant HLA.

Each CDR3 protein is one row after TCRdb ran MiXCR on the reads. The table records 150,000 to 200,000 distinct CDR3 sequences, under 15% of them present only once. Concerning this clonotype itself: Its antigen is undetermined.

Material: PBMCs. This sequence originates from a human donor in good health (CMV status not recorded). Some clones in this sample may be carry-over from other donors' samples.

CDR3: CASSHTGYGYTF. In nucleotides, the CDR3 is TGTGCCAGCAGCCACACAGGGTATGGCTACACCTTC. The chain uses TRBV14 and TRBJ1-2, with D perhaps matching TRBD1 (6 bases). Germline CDR1 and CDR2: SGHDN and FVKESK. Trimming pared 3 bases from V and 5 bases from J, leaving 7 bases between. The CDR3 is 12 residues long.